This TCR beta chain appears in the sequencing data of a study of Ad26.COV2.S vaccination and SARS-CoV-2 variants. Overall study context: Ad26.COV2.S was injected intramuscularly once or twice, 56 days apart.

Generated by immunoSEQ multiplex PCR, the TCRdb table keeps only in-frame clones and is missing some. The sample lists roughly 700,000 clones, 80% to 90% occurring once. Indicated treatment: 15 to 20 received Ad26.COV2.S at low or high dose, single or two shots; about 5 received placebo; per-sample allocation not given. Vaccine and placebo recipients were sampled on day 63 after the first injection. With 3 bases clipped from V and 4 bases from J, the junction kept 5 bases outside the gene matches. Germline V gene sequence: CDR1 MNHEY, CDR2 SVGAGI. The CDR3 length is 16 residues. V usage is TRBV6-5 and J usage is TRBJ2-3, with 12 nucleotides matching TRBD2. This receptor was obtained from a person between 18 and 60 years old who received the Ad26.COV2.S COVID-19 vaccine or a placebo. The specimen comprised peripheral blood, sampled in a trial of Ad26.COV2.S vaccine versus placebo. As DNA, the CDR3 is TGTGCCAGCAGTTATTCGGCTAGCGGGGGGGCAGATACGCAGTATTTT. It specifies CASSYSASGGADTQYF.